This T cell receptor (beta chain) was identified during a study of cytomegalovirus exposure and HLA in healthy donors. Broader study findings: Sequencing likely produced, as an artifact, a cluster of highly shared sequence variants.

This clone was detected a few times. Its antigen is not known. Trimming took off 0 bases at V and 5 bases at J, with 5 bases between the two ends. Germline V CDR1 and CDR2: SGHDN, FVKESK. There are 13 residues in the CDR3. PCR employed 60 Vbeta and 13 Jbeta primers. Measured with immunoSEQ multiplex PCR; TCRdb has only the in-frame clones, and not every one. The sample comprises about 210,000 clones, over 60% of which are singletons, and about 2% rests with the top ten. This receptor was taken from a male donor in good health and CMV-seronegative. The chain recombines TRBV14 with TRBJ1-5; D unclear. Sequencing input: PBMCs. Here the CDR3 reads CASSQDSDQPQHF. In DNA form, the CDR3 reads TGTGCCAGCAGCCAAGATTCCGATCAGCCCCAGCATTTT.